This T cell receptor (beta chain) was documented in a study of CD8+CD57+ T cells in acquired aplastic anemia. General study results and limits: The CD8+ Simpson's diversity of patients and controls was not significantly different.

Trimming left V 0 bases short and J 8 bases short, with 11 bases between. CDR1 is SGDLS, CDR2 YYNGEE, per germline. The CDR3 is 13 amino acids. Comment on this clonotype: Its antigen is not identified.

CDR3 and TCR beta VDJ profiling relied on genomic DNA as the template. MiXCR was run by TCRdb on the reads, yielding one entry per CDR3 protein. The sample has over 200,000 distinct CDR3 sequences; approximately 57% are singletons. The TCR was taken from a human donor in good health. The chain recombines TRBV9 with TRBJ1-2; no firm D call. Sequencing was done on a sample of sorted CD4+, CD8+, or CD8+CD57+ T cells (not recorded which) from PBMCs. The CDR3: CASSVDGDRGYTF. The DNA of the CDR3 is TGTGCCAGCAGCGTAGACGGGGATAGAGGCTACACCTTC.